The 26 T cell receptor beta chains in this list originate from one sample, sequenced in a study of vaccination and CD4 T cells after COVID-19 (dated by TCRdb to the early 2020s). The receptor library was made with PCR. Sequencing used an Illumina iSeq 100. DNA from cultured CD4+ T cells underwent TCR sequencing with the Oncomine TCR Beta short-read assay at the Johns Hopkins FTIC core. TCRdb reworked the public reads: Q25 trimming with fastp, MiXCR clone assembly, productive beta chains retained. Duplicate CDR3 protein sequences are folded into a single record with the most common DNA and genes. Counted in this sample were under 15,000 distinct CDR3 sequences; approximately 62% of them appeared once. The biggest ten clones account for approximately 12% of the sample. No antigens are known for them. Taken with the paper, the label for treatment or condition translates to: roughly 10-day PBMC culture with coronavirus spike peptide pools or control peptides (ViraFEST assay).

Material for sequencing was CD4+ T cells from blood, cultured in vitro. The receptors come from a human donor who had recovered from COVID-19.

The V gene is TRBV7-3, the J gene TRBJ1-6; D not certain. This CDR3 is built from 14 residues. Germline V gene lookup returns CDR1 SGHTA and CDR2 FQGTGA. V lost 2 bases, J lost 7 bases, and 9 bases lay in between. The CDR3 reads CASSLLGGNSPLHF. As DNA, the CDR3 is TGTGCCAGCAGCTTACTGGGAGGAAATTCACCCCTCCACTTT. The whole variable domain, filled in from reference TRBV7-3 and TRBJ1-6, reads GAGVSQTPSNKVTEKGKYVELRCDPISGHTALYWYRQSLGQGPEFLIYFQGTGAADDSGLPNDRFFAVRPEGSVSTLKIQRTERGDSAVYLCASSLLGGNSPLHFGNGTRLTVT.

The J gene is TRBJ1-2, the V gene TRBV10-3; D call uncertain. Germline CDR1 reads ENHRY; CDR2 reads SYGVKD. V was pared by 8 bases and J by 1 base, with 11 bases between. The CDR3 sequence is 13 residues long. CDR3 coding DNA: TGTGCCATCGGCGTCCGGGATAACTATGGCTACACCTTC. Its translation is CAIGVRDNYGYTF.

This CDR3 is CASSYSRQGSDYGYTF. CDR3 coding DNA: TGTGCCAGCAGTTACTCACGACAGGGGTCTGACTATGGCTACACCTTC. V usage is TRBV6-5 and J usage is TRBJ1-2; TRBD1 matches at 8 bases. The length of the CDR3 is 16 residues. V trimming: 0 bases; J trimming: 3 bases; junction bases outside the gene matches: 6. Germline CDR1 is MNHEY and CDR2 is SVGAGI.

This chain joins TRBV2 and TRBJ1-5; D not resolved. Trimming took 6 bases from V and 0 from J, leaving 6 bases between them. Germline V CDR1 and CDR2: SNHLY, FYNNEI. The CDR3 is made up of 13 amino acids. The CDR3 DNA is TGTGCCAGCAGGGTGTATAGCAATCAGCCCCAGCATTTT. Translating it yields CASRVYSNQPQHF.

This clonotype has more than one count but fewer than ten. The chain employs TRBV2 and TRBJ1-2; D gene ambiguous. V lost 2 bases and J 4 bases, leaving 5 bases between the germline ends. The CDR3 is 12 amino acids. The germline V gene encodes CDR1 SNHLY and CDR2 FYNNEI. The CDR3 sequence is CASSERSYGYTF. The CDR3 region has the DNA TGTGCCAGCAGTGAACGGTCCTATGGCTACACCTTC.

The gene calls are TRBV20-1 and TRBJ2-7, with a weak D call TRBD2 (6 bases). This CDR3 is 18 amino acids long. CDR1 is DFQATT, CDR2 SNEGSKA, per germline (reference sequence). Between the trimmed V and J ends, which lost 5 bases and 0 bases, there was a span of 26 bases. The CDR3 nucleotides are TGCAGTGCTCCACATCCCCCGTCCGGGACTCAGAGCTCCTACGAGCAGTACTTC. Translation gives CSAPHPPSGTQSSYEQYF.

The CDR3: CASSLGGQTDTQYF. CDR3 bases: TGCGCCAGCAGCTTGGGGGGACAAACAGATACGCAGTATTTT. The rearrangement joins TRBV5-1 to TRBJ2-3, with D possibly being TRBD1 (6 bases). The length of the CDR3 is 14 residues. Between the trimmed V and J ends, which lost 0 bases and 3 bases, there was a span of 8 bases. The V gene's germline CDR1 is SGHRS and CDR2 YFSETQ.

V usage is TRBV30 and J usage is TRBJ2-1, with D maybe TRBD1 (6 bases). The germline gives CDR1 GTSNPN, CDR2 SVGIG (reference sequence). This CDR3 comprises 13 residues. The germline V and J ends were trimmed by 2 bases and 5 bases, with 10 bases remaining between them. CDR3: CAWSNNRDNEQFF. In nucleotides, the CDR3 is TGTGCCTGGAGTAATAACAGGGACAATGAGCAGTTCTTC.

V and J are TRBV14 and TRBJ1-1; D possibly corresponds to TRBD1 (5 bases). The V and J ends lost 1 base and 3 bases respectively, with 18 bases between them. The CDR3 sequence is 17 residues long. Germline loops: CDR1 SGHDN, CDR2 FVKESK. This CDR3 reads CASSQGGLRGLYTEAFF. CDR3 DNA: TGTGCCAGCAGCCAAGGAGGCTTAAGGGGACTTTACACTGAAGCTTTCTTT.

The chain recombines TRBV30 with TRBJ1-1; D remains unclear. This CDR3 comprises 12 residues. Looked up from germline, CDR1 is GTSNPN and CDR2 is SVGIG (reference sequence). Trimming shortened V by 2 bases and J by 3 bases, and 7 bases separated the two germline ends. In DNA form, the CDR3 reads TGTGCCTGGAGTCAGTCTGACACTGAAGCTTTCTTT. As protein: CAWSQSDTEAFF.

The chain joins TRBV12-3 or TRBV12-4 to TRBJ2-3, with a weak D call TRBD2 (5 bases). The length of the CDR3 is 15 residues. Trimming left V 10 bases short and J 0 bases short, with 17 bases between. The DNA for the CDR3 is TGTGCCACTATTGGAATACGGGGAAGCACAGATACGCAGTATTTT. The encoded protein is CATIGIRGSTDTQYF.

V is TRBV20-1 and J is TRBJ1-5; TRBD1 is a possible D gene (5 bases). The germline V and J ends were trimmed by 1 base and 6 bases, with 16 bases remaining between them. Germline lookup yields CDR1 DFQATT and CDR2 SNEGSKA (reference sequence). The CDR3 runs to 15 residues. The CDR3 sequence is CSARVGPLPRQPQHF. The CDR3 nucleotides are TGCAGTGCTAGAGTGGGACCGCTCCCTCGTCAGCCCCAGCATTTT.

This chain joins TRBV28 and TRBJ2-1, with 8 bases aligning to TRBD2. With V trimmed by 5 bases and J by 5 bases, 8 bases remained unmatched. Germline V CDR1 and CDR2: MDHEN, SYDVKM. CDR3 size: 15 residues. The CDR3, as DNA: TGTGCCAGCAGTCTATTAGCGGGGCCCAACAATGAGCAGTTCTTC. This encodes CASSLLAGPNNEQFF.

This sequence joins TRBV6-1 and TRBJ2-7; D tentatively reads TRBD1 or TRBD2 (5 bases each). V lost 5 bases and J lost 8, with 19 bases in between. CDR1 and CDR2 from the germline V gene are MNHNS and SASEGT. The CDR3 is 14 residues long. CDR3 nucleotide sequence: TGTGCCAGCAGTCAGGGACGGGACGGGCGACAGCAGTACTTC. Amino acid sequence: CASSQGRDGRQQYF.

The DNA of the CDR3 is TGTGCCAGCAGTGTCAATGGAGGTGGAGCAGAGACCCAGTACTTC. Amino acids: CASSVNGGGAETQYF. The chain links TRBV28 to TRBJ2-5; maybe TRBD2 (5 bases). This CDR3 comprises 15 residues. CDR1 is MDHEN, CDR2 SYDVKM, per germline. Trimming took 5 bases from V and 4 from J, leaving 17 bases between them.

The V call is TRBV5-1, the J call TRBJ1-1; TRBD1 aligns across 8 bases. CDR1 SGHRS and CDR2 YFSETQ come from the germline V gene. The CDR3 runs to 15 residues. After removal of 0 bases from V and 3 bases from J, the junction contained 4 bases not matched to a gene. This CDR3 reads CASSLEGRGHTEAFF. As DNA, the CDR3 is TGCGCCAGCAGCTTGGAGGGCAGGGGGCACACTGAAGCTTTCTTT.

This clonotype has a handful of counts. The V call is TRBV20-1, the J call TRBJ1-2, with TRBD1 identical over 8 bases. Germline CDR1 is DFQATT and CDR2 is SNEGSKA (reference sequence). J was trimmed by 4 bases and V by 4 bases; bases with no gene match: 2. The CDR3 runs to 12 residues. This chain's CDR3 is CSAIGQGYGYTF. The CDR3 DNA reads TGCAGTGCTATAGGACAGGGCTATGGCTACACCTTC.

The V call is TRBV2, the J call TRBJ1-1, with 9 nucleotides matching TRBD1. V dropped 8 bases and J dropped 4; count of bases not matched to a gene: 8. Germline loops: CDR1 SNHLY, CDR2 FYNNEI. The CDR3 covers 14 residues. The CDR3 here is CASVADRGGTEAFF. The CDR3 coding sequence is TGTGCCAGCGTGGCGGACAGGGGCGGCACTGAAGCTTTCTTT.

The genes are TRBV7-9 and TRBJ2-5, with 10 bases lining up with TRBD2. CDR3 length: 17 amino acids. The V segment lost 2 bases and the J segment 2 bases; nucleotides outside the gene matches: 8. CDR1 and CDR2 from the germline V gene are SEHNR and FQNEAQ (reference sequence). CDR3 loop: CASSLLASGRLQETQYF. The CDR3 DNA is TGTGCCAGCAGCTTATTGGCTAGCGGGAGACTTCAAGAGACCCAGTACTTC.

V and J are TRBV20-1 and TRBJ2-6; 7 nucleotides align to TRBD1. V shed 4 bases and J 2 bases; nucleotides not matched to a gene: 2. CDR1 is DFQATT and CDR2 is SNEGSKA in the germline V gene (reference sequence). The CDR3 is made up of 14 amino acids. CDR3 bases: TGCAGTGCTAAAACAGGGGCTGGGGCCAACGTCCTGACTTTC. This translates into CSAKTGAGANVLTF.

The V gene is TRBV11-1, the J gene TRBJ1-1, with D unclear. This CDR3 has 16 amino acids. Germline CDR1 SGHAT, CDR2 FQDESV (reference sequence). Trimming took off 2 bases at V and 1 base at J, with 14 bases between the two ends. In nucleotides, the CDR3 is TGTGCCAGCAGCTTACTCCAGAGTAGGTGGAACACTGAAGCTTTCTTT. Its protein is CASSLLQSRWNTEAFF.

This clonotype turned up a few times. This chain connects TRBV3-1 to TRBJ1-6; no firm D call. The CDR3 loop spans 13 amino acids. Germline V gene sequence: CDR1 LGHDT, CDR2 YNNKEL (reference sequence). V lost 1 base and J lost 7, with 5 bases in between. The chain's CDR3 is CASSQALNSPLHF. CDR3 coding DNA: TGTGCCAGCAGCCAAGCATTAAATTCACCCCTCCACTTT.

The chain joins TRBV20-1 to TRBJ2-1; 8 nucleotides line up with TRBD1. Germline V gene data show CDR1 as DFQATT and CDR2 as SNEGSKA (reference sequence). There are 13 residues in the CDR3. The V and J ends lost 5 bases and 4 bases, in that order; junction bases with no gene match: 4. CDR3 residues: CSALGTGYNEQFF. DNA of the CDR3: TGCAGTGCTCTAGGGACAGGTTACAATGAGCAGTTCTTC.

This clonotype was picked up a small number of times. The V and J genes are TRBV2 and TRBJ2-5; the D is unclear. The CDR3 length is 14 residues. The germline V and J ends were trimmed by 2 bases and 1 base, with 8 bases remaining between them. From germline, CDR1 is SNHLY and CDR2 FYNNEI. The CDR3 DNA reads as TGTGCCAGCAGTGAAAGCCGGAGCCAAGAGACCCAGTACTTC. Its protein product is CASSESRSQETQYF. Full variable domain (remainder filled in from reference TRBV2 and TRBJ2-5): EPEVTQTPSHQVTQMGQEVILRCVPISNHLYFYWYRQILGQKVEFLVSFYNNEISEKSEIFDDQFSVERPDGSNFTLKIRSTKLEDSAMYFCASSESRSQETQYFGPGTRLLVL.

This clonotype was seen a handful of times. The J gene is TRBJ1-1, the V gene TRBV12-3 or TRBV12-4; a weak D match, TRBD1 (5 bases). V lost 3 bases and J 4 bases, leaving 6 bases between the germline ends. This CDR3 spans 12 amino acids. The DNA for the CDR3 is TGTGCCAGCAGTTTTGGGGGCACTGAAGCTTTCTTT. It specifies CASSFGGTEAFF.

The rearrangement links TRBV30 to TRBJ1-2; a possible D gene is TRBD1 (6 bases). Germline V gene data show CDR1 as GTSNPN and CDR2 as SVGIG (reference sequence). There are 13 residues in the CDR3. Trimming shortened V by 0 bases and J by 7 bases, and 12 bases separated the two germline ends. This CDR3 is CAWSVRRGSGYTF. Here the CDR3 DNA reads TGTGCCTGGAGTGTACGCAGGGGCAGTGGCTACACCTTC. The entire variable domain, with the rest obtained from reference TRBV30 and TRBJ1-2, is as follows: SQTIHQWPATLVQPVGSPLSLECTVEGTSNPNLYWYRQAAGRGLQLLFYSVGIGQISSEVPQNLSASRPQDRQFILSSKKLLLSDSGFYLCAWSVRRGSGYTFGSGTRLTVV.